Shown below are 25 T cell receptor beta chains from a single sample sequenced in a study of blood T cell repertoires in COVID-19. This table comes from immunoSEQ multiplex PCR, and its TCRdb copy is limited to in-frame clones, with some not included. The sample consists of 200,000 to 250,000 clones, roughly 86% of them appearing once. The sample consisted of peripheral blood. Source of these receptors: a woman aged 55-75 years with acute or convalescent COVID-19.

The chain carries TRBV15 and TRBJ2-7; 8 bases line up with TRBD2. The CDR3 is made up of 16 amino acids. Per the germline V gene, CDR1 is LNHNV and CDR2 is YYDKDF (reference sequence). Trimming cost V 0 bases and J 0 bases; bases outside gene matches: 4. As DNA, the CDR3 is TGTGCCACCAGCAGAGATGGAGCGGGAGTCTCCTACGAGCAGTACTTC. It codes for CATSRDGAGVSYEQYF. Combining the CDR3 with reference TRBV15 and TRBJ2-7 gives the whole variable domain DAMVIQNPRYQVTQFGKPVTLSCSQTLNHNVMYWYQQKSSQAPKLLFHYYDKDFNNEADTPDNFQSRRPNTSFCFLDIRSPGLGDTAMYLCATSRDGAGVSYEQYFGPGTRLTVT.

V is TRBV25-1 and J is TRBJ2-1, with TRBD2 matching 8 bases. V gave up 5 bases and J gave up 5 bases; unmatched junction bases: 8. The CDR3 contains 15 residues. The V gene's germline CDR1 is MGHDK and CDR2 SYGVNS. The CDR3, as DNA: TGTGCCAGCAGTTTCGCGGGGGGACAAAACAATGAGCAGTTCTTC. The encoded protein is CASSFAGGQNNEQFF.

This chain uses TRBV6-5 with TRBJ2-7; perhaps TRBD1 as D (5 bases). Germline V lookup: CDR1 MNHEY, CDR2 SVGAGI. V was pared by 0 bases and J by 4 bases, with 10 bases between. The CDR3 has 14 residues. DNA of the CDR3: TGTGCCAGCAGTTACTCAGGGGTTGTTTACGAGCAGTACTTC. Translated, it gives CASSYSGVVYEQYF.

This clone was recorded a few times. This chain joins TRBV2 and TRBJ1-5; D unresolved. There are 13 residues in the CDR3. V was pared by 6 bases and J by 3 bases, with 9 bases between. The V gene's germline CDR1 is SNHLY and CDR2 FYNNEI. CDR3 coding DNA: TGTGCCAGCAGGACACAGAACAATCAGCCCCAGCATTTT. Translation: CASRTQNNQPQHF.

V gene TRBV28 combines with J gene TRBJ2-2; perhaps TRBD2 as D (7 bases). The V end lost 11 bases, the J end lost 7 bases, and 17 bases lay between the germline ends. CDR1 MDHEN and CDR2 SYDVKM come from the germline V gene. The CDR3 is 13 amino acids. CDR3 protein: CAGRGALGGELFF. DNA for the CDR3: TGTGCCGGGAGGGGGGCCTTGGGCGGGGAGCTGTTTTTT.

The chain is built from TRBV9 and TRBJ2-1; 7 bases are shared with TRBD2. The germline V gene has CDR1 SGDLS and CDR2 YYNGEE. Trimming took 0 bases from V and 2 from J; bases not matched to a gene: 5. The CDR3 covers 16 residues. The DNA of the CDR3 is TGTGCCAGCAGCGTAGCGAGCGGGATTCCCTACAATGAGCAGTTCTTC. It codes for CASSVASGIPYNEQFF.

This clone was counted only a few times. The chain links TRBV3-1 (or the pseudogene TRBV3-2) to TRBJ1-3; D gene ambiguous. The CDR3 spans 14 residues. Per germline, CDR1 LGHDT and CDR2 YNNKEL (reference sequence). V lost 5 bases and J 0 bases, leaving 8 bases between the germline ends. CDR3 sequence reads: CASSRDYSGNTIYF. The CDR3, as DNA: TGTGCCAGCAGCAGAGACTACTCTGGAAACACCATATATTTT.

The J gene is TRBJ2-1, the V gene TRBV29-1; D possibly corresponds to TRBD2 (5 bases). CDR3 length equals 14 residues. The germline gives CDR1 SQVTM, CDR2 ANQGSEA. V dropped 1 base and J dropped 0 bases, with 7 bases sitting between them. The CDR3 bases are TGCAGCGTTGAAGGCGGGCACTCCTACAATGAGCAGTTCTTC. It yields the protein CSVEGGHSYNEQFF.

This clone has more than one count but fewer than ten. The J gene is TRBJ1-1, the V gene TRBV27; TRBD1 matches at 7 bases. The germline V gene has CDR1 MNHEY and CDR2 SMNVEV (reference sequence). V was pared by 3 bases and J by 3 bases, with 4 bases of the junction left unmatched. The CDR3 extends over 14 amino acids. This chain's CDR3 is CASSFSDRDTEAFF. The DNA for the CDR3 is TGTGCCAGCAGTTTTTCTGACAGGGACACTGAAGCTTTCTTT.

V gene TRBV6-6 combines with J gene TRBJ2-5; 8 bases line up with TRBD2. Trimming took 5 bases from V and 9 from J; bases not matched to a gene: 17. Germline V lookup: CDR1 MNHNY, CDR2 SVGAGI (reference sequence). This CDR3 region has 16 residues. The CDR3 is CASSPLAGTGRGAQYF. The CDR3 nucleotides are TGTGCCAGCAGTCCGTTAGCGGGGACGGGTCGGGGGGCCCAGTACTTC.

The chain combines TRBV6-2 or TRBV6-3 with TRBJ2-7, with D uncertain. Looked up from germline, CDR1 is MNHEY and CDR2 is SVGEGT. Trimming stripped 6 bases from V and 2 bases from J, with 14 bases between. CDR3 size: 14 residues. The CDR3 protein is CASSSTVNPYEQYF. The CDR3 bases are TGTGCCAGCAGCTCTACAGTTAACCCCTACGAGCAGTACTTC.

The chain uses TRBV5-4 and TRBJ2-5, with 11 bases identical to TRBD2. The V and J ends lost 5 bases and 5 bases, in that order; junction bases with no gene match: 8. The CDR3 consists of 15 residues. Germline CDR1 is SGHNT and CDR2 is YYREEE (reference sequence). The CDR3 DNA sequence: TGTGCCAGCAGGGTTAGCGGGAGGGCAAGGGAGACCCAGTACTTC. Its protein is CASRVSGRARETQYF.

The chain joins TRBV2 to TRBJ2-1, with D uncertain. Trimming took off 5 bases at V and 4 bases at J, with 6 bases between the two ends. Germline lookup yields CDR1 SNHLY and CDR2 FYNNEI. The CDR3 totals 12 residues. DNA for the CDR3: TGTGCCAGCAGTCCCATTTACAATGAGCAGTTCTTC. Translated, it gives CASSPIYNEQFF.

The rearrangement joins TRBV28 to TRBJ1-5; D is ambiguous. Trimming pared 5 bases from V and 1 base from J, leaving 9 bases between. Germline values: CDR1 MDHEN, CDR2 SYDVKM. The CDR3 extends over 14 amino acids. The CDR3 coding sequence is TGTGCCAGCAGTCCGCCTGAGAGCAATCAGCCCCAGCATTTT. The encoded protein is CASSPPESNQPQHF.

The chain is built from TRBV11-2 and TRBJ2-5; 7 nucleotides line up with TRBD2. CDR3 length: 16 amino acids. Trimming at V came to 2 bases and at J to 2 bases, leaving 8 bases not matched to a gene. The germline gives CDR1 SGHAT, CDR2 FQNNGV. The CDR3 spells CASSLRSASGQETQYF. The CDR3 region has the DNA TGTGCCAGCAGCTTAAGGAGCGCTAGCGGACAAGAGACCCAGTACTTC.

The chain couples TRBV6-2 or TRBV6-3 to TRBJ2-3; TRBD2 might be the D (6 bases). Germline-derived CDR1 and CDR2 are MNHEY and SVGEGT. The V end lost 2 bases, the J end lost 6 bases, and 12 bases lay between the germline ends. This CDR3 contains 14 residues. CDR3 residues: CASSYGPGRDTQYF. DNA of the CDR3: TGTGCCAGCAGTTACGGGCCAGGGAGGGATACGCAGTATTTT.

This clone was picked up a small number of times. This rearrangement joins TRBV11-3 to TRBJ2-3, with 12 bases lining up with TRBD2. The J segment lost 1 base and the V segment lost 1 base, leaving 6 bases of the junction unmatched. This CDR3 is built from 18 residues. CDR1 is SGHNT and CDR2 is YENEEA in the germline V gene. As DNA, the CDR3 is TGTGCCAGCAGCTTAGGCCTAGCGGGGGGGCCGGGCACAGATACGCAGTATTTT. Translation: CASSLGLAGGPGTDTQYF.

V and J are TRBV27 and TRBJ2-1; 12 bases are a match to TRBD1. CDR1 and CDR2 (germline): MNHEY, SMNVEV (reference sequence). V lost 10 bases, J lost 8 bases, and 9 bases stayed unmatched. CDR3 length: 14 amino acids. DNA of the CDR3: TGTGCCACCGCCCGGGACAGGGGGCTATATGAGCAGTTCTTC. Translating gives CATARDRGLYEQFF.

This rearrangement joins TRBV5-1 to TRBJ1-1; D ambiguous. Germline lookup yields CDR1 SGHRS and CDR2 YFSETQ. This CDR3 comprises 16 residues. Trimming took off 0 bases at V and 1 base at J, with 13 bases between the two ends. The CDR3, as DNA: TGCGCCAGCAGCTTGGAGGCAGTTAGGAGGAACACTGAAGCTTTCTTT. Residues: CASSLEAVRRNTEAFF. Filled out from reference TRBV5-1 and TRBJ1-1, the complete variable domain reads KAGVTQTPRYLIKTRGQQVTLSCSPISGHRSVSWYQQTPGQGLQFLFEYFSETQRNKGNFPGRFSGRQFSNSRSEMNVSTLELGDSALYLCASSLEAVRRNTEAFFGQGTRLTVV.

This clone showed up just once. This sequence joins TRBV4-2 and TRBJ2-5, with 13 bases identical to TRBD2. The V gene end was trimmed by 6 bases and the J gene end by 4 bases; junction bases not matched to a gene: 2. CDR3 length equals 14 residues. The germline gives CDR1 LGHNA, CDR2 YNFKEQ. This chain's CDR3 is CASSRTSGRETQYF. The DNA for the CDR3 is TGTGCCAGCAGTCGGACTAGCGGGAGAGAGACCCAGTACTTC.

The rearrangement uses TRBV18 and TRBJ2-5; 7 nucleotides line up with TRBD2. This CDR3 is built from 14 residues. Germline CDR1 KGHSH, CDR2 LQKENI. V lost 4 bases and J lost 2; bases outside the gene matches: 4. CDR3 bases: TGTGCCAGCTCACAGGGACTAAGACAAGAGACCCAGTACTTC. It yields the protein CASSQGLRQETQYF.

This chain connects TRBV28 to TRBJ1-5, with TRBD1 as a possible D gene (6 bases). Per germline, CDR1 MDHEN and CDR2 SYDVKM. The V end was cut by 10 bases, the J end by 4 bases, with 20 bases between. This CDR3 region has 15 residues. CDR3 bases: TGTGCCACCACGGAACAGGGCTTCGGTAATCAGCCCCAGCATTTT. It specifies CATTEQGFGNQPQHF.

This rearrangement joins TRBV30 to TRBJ2-1; D may be TRBD1 (5 bases). The CDR3 is made up of 14 amino acids. V lost 3 bases, J lost 8 bases, and 17 bases lay in between. Germline values: CDR1 GTSNPN, CDR2 SVGIG (reference sequence). CDR3 DNA sequence: TGTGCCTGGAGGGGGCCCCAAACGGTGTATGAGCAGTTCTTC. Its translation: CAWRGPQTVYEQFF. Drawing the rest from reference TRBV30 and TRBJ2-1, the complete variable domain is SQTIHQWPATLVQPVGSPLSLECTVEGTSNPNLYWYRQAAGRGLQLLFYSVGIGQISSEVPQNLSASRPQDRQFILSSKKLLLSDSGFYLCAWRGPQTVYEQFFGPGTRLTVL.

The chain is built from TRBV11-2 and TRBJ2-2; unclear D gene. V lost 3 bases to trimming and J lost 1 base, with 9 bases between them. The length of the CDR3 is 15 residues. Germline V gene lookup returns CDR1 SGHAT and CDR2 FQNNGV. CDR3 protein: CASSFVPGNTGELFF. CDR3 coding DNA: TGTGCCAGCAGCTTCGTACCCGGGAACACCGGGGAGCTGTTTTTT.

J is TRBJ1-1 and V is TRBV13; D is unclear. Trimming shortened V by 3 bases and J by 3 bases, and 11 bases separated the two germline ends. This CDR3 has 14 residues. Looked up from germline, CDR1 is PRHDT and CDR2 is FYEKMQ (reference sequence). The CDR3 region is CASSLRQTYTEAFF. The CDR3 nucleotides read TGTGCCAGCAGCTTGAGGCAGACCTACACTGAAGCTTTCTTT.